This T cell receptor (beta chain) was recorded in a study of blood T cell repertoires in COVID-19. Turning to the study itself: Researchers got acute and convalescent COVID-19 samples from the United States, Italy and Spain. The analysed material was cDNA or gDNA that came from T cells, B-cell-depleted T cells, or PBMCs.

Study processing details: Reference gene primers were amplified, and this amplification served to estimate nucleated cell counts. Clones were sequenced by immunoSEQ multiplex PCR, and TCRdb holds only the in-frame ones, with some missing. V and J calls and clone size are given by that table; D and trimming were obtained from the DNA. The repertoire includes 200,000 to 300,000 clones, around 83% of them detected once, and roughly 1.9% sits in the top ten. J lost 5 bases, V lost 4 bases, and 7 bases had no gene match. Germline V gene sequence: CDR1 SGHKS, CDR2 YYEKEE (reference sequence). CDR3 length: 15 residues.

The clonotype comes from a man aged 30 to 39 who had recovered from COVID-19. V is TRBV5-5 and J is TRBJ2-5, with TRBD2 identical over 11 bases. Material: peripheral blood. The CDR3: CASSILSGGAETQYF. In DNA form, the CDR3 reads TGTGCCAGCAGCATACTTAGCGGGGGGGCCGAGACCCAGTACTTC. The whole variable domain, remainder taken from reference TRBV5-5 and TRBJ2-5, is DAGVTQSPTHLIKTRGQQVTLRCSPISGHKSVSWYQQVLGQGPQFIFQYYEKEERGRGNFPDRFSARQFPNYSSELNVNALLLGDSALYLCASSILSGGAETQYFGPGTRLLVL.